This TCR beta chain appears in the sequencing data of a study of shared clonotypes between healthy human individuals. Findings of the study overall: Some naive CD4 clonotypes, about 5.5%, turned up in common across four donors. Sampling covered blood only; tissue repertoires likely differ.

Assay: immunoSEQ multiplex PCR; the TCRdb copy retains only in-frame clones and omits some. Among around 1,000,000 clones listed, approximately 80% were seen once. Germline V gene sequence: CDR1 MNHNY, CDR2 SVGAGI (reference sequence). CDR3 length: 16 amino acids. V was clipped by 7 bases and J by 0 bases; unmatched bases: 10. Donors included only healthy HIV-negative adults lacking recent acute infections or vaccinations. Negatively enriched CD4+ T cells were divided by CD45RA into naive and memory. To note about this clone: Antigen: not known.

The source of this sequence is a young man in good health. Some clones in this sample may be carry-over from other donors' samples. What was sequenced was memory CD4+ T cells from PBMCs. Subset of the sample: CD45RA-negative fraction. V gene TRBV6-6 combines with J gene TRBJ2-3; 7 nucleotides align to TRBD2. CDR3 region: CASKGREGLSTDTQYF. The CDR3 DNA sequence: TGTGCCAGCAAAGGAAGGGAGGGCCTGAGCACAGATACGCAGTATTTT.